These 19 T cell receptor beta chains were sequenced from one sample in a study of blood T cell repertoires in COVID-19. Libraries were prepared by immunoSEQ multiplex PCR; TCRdb keeps only in-frame clonotypes and omits some of them. The table includes approximately 300,000 clones, 70% to 90% detected once. Sequenced input: PBMCs or T cells enriched from blood (not recorded which). Source of these receptors: a woman aged 30 to 39 who had recovered from COVID-19.

The chain joins TRBV6-5 to TRBJ1-4; 7 bases are a match to TRBD1. The CDR3 loop spans 13 amino acids. Germline V gives CDR1 MNHEY, CDR2 SVGAGI. Losses at the gene ends were 6 bases for V and 8 bases for J; bases not matched to a gene: 6. CDR3 in DNA: TGTGCCAGCAGGCGGACAGGACGGGAAAAACTGTTTTTT. Its protein product is CASRRTGREKLFF.

CDR3 DNA sequence: TGTGCCAGCAGTCTCTATTACGAGCAGTACTTC. Encoded protein: CASSLYYEQYF. The chain links TRBV28 to TRBJ2-7; D uncertain. Germline V gene sequence: CDR1 MDHEN, CDR2 SYDVKM. V was pared by 5 bases and J by 4 bases, with 6 bases between. The CDR3 extends over 11 amino acids.

This clone was recorded only once. The rearrangement uses TRBV3-1 (or the pseudogene TRBV3-2) and TRBJ2-7, with 12 bases aligning to TRBD2. This CDR3 contains 15 residues. The trim removed 1 base at V and 6 bases at J, leaving 4 bases unmatched. Germline assignment: CDR1 LGHDT and CDR2 YNNKEL (reference sequence). The CDR3 is CASSQALAGGSEQYF. CDR3 sequence (DNA): TGTGCCAGCAGCCAAGCGCTAGCGGGGGGGTCCGAGCAGTACTTC.

V is TRBV5-4 and J is TRBJ1-2; D perhaps matches TRBD1 (6 bases). Trimming stripped 4 bases from V and 8 bases from J, with 18 bases between. The CDR3 loop spans 14 amino acids. Germline CDR1 reads SGHNT; CDR2 reads YYREEE (reference sequence). CDR3 amino acids: CASSLSGGSRGYTF. In DNA, the CDR3 is TGTGCCAGCAGCCTTTCGGGGGGCTCGAGAGGCTACACCTTC.

The sample holds one count of this clone. This chain uses TRBV19 with TRBJ2-7; D perhaps matches TRBD1 (6 bases). CDR3 size: 17 residues. V lost 4 bases, J lost 0 bases, and 19 bases lay in between. CDR1 is LNHDA, CDR2 SQIVND, per germline (reference sequence). DNA of the CDR3: TGTGCCAGTAGTAACGGCGGACAGTTCGAGAGCTCCTACGAGCAGTACTTC. Translating gives CASSNGGQFESSYEQYF.

The chain uses TRBV4-2 and TRBJ2-5, with D tentatively TRBD1 (6 bases). Germline-derived CDR1 and CDR2 are LGHNA and YNFKEQ. V lost 4 bases to trimming and J lost 1 base, with 16 bases between them. CDR3 length: 16 amino acids. The CDR3 reads CASSLFSPGAQETQYF. As DNA, the CDR3 is TGTGCCAGCAGCCTTTTTTCCCCAGGGGCCCAAGAGACCCAGTACTTC.

The rearrangement links TRBV19 to TRBJ2-1; 8 nucleotides agree with TRBD2. Trimming removed 5 bases from V and 4 bases from J; junction bases left unmatched: 13. Germline V gives CDR1 LNHDA, CDR2 SQIVND (reference sequence). The CDR3 is 17 residues long. The CDR3: CASSSWSGGGLYNEQFF. CDR3 DNA: TGTGCCAGTAGTTCCTGGTCGGGAGGGGGACTATACAATGAGCAGTTCTTC.

As DNA, the CDR3 is TGTGCCAGCAGTAACGGACAGCTTGGCAATCAGCCCCAGCATTTT. Translation: CASSNGQLGNQPQHF. This chain connects TRBV6-5 to TRBJ1-5; tentatively, D is TRBD1 (6 bases). Germline V gene lookup returns CDR1 MNHEY and CDR2 SVGAGI. The CDR3 sequence is 15 residues long. Trimming removed 5 bases at V and 2 bases at J, with 13 bases between.

In this sample, this clone turned up a few times. The chain uses TRBV30 and TRBJ2-5; 7 nucleotides line up with TRBD1. Unmatched junction bases numbered 5, after V lost 0 bases and J lost 4 bases. The CDR3 contains 14 residues. Germline V gene data show CDR1 as GTSNPN and CDR2 as SVGIG (reference sequence). In DNA form, the CDR3 reads TGTGCCTGGAGTGTAAGAGGGGGCGGAGAGACCCAGTACTTC. It encodes CAWSVRGGGETQYF.

The chain is built from TRBV27 and TRBJ1-2, with 7 bases aligning to TRBD1. V dropped 5 bases and J dropped 2; count of bases not matched to a gene: 11. Germline assignment: CDR1 MNHEY and CDR2 SMNVEV (reference sequence). CDR3 length equals 16 residues. The CDR3 sequence is CASSPRTGISNYGYTF. The CDR3 DNA follows: TGTGCCAGCAGTCCCCGGACAGGTATATCCAACTATGGCTACACCTTC.

The chain couples TRBV4-3 to TRBJ2-1, with D tentatively TRBD2 (5 bases). Germline lookup yields CDR1 LGHNA and CDR2 YSLEER. The V and J ends lost 0 bases and 0 bases respectively, with 12 bases between them. This CDR3 is 17 amino acids long. The CDR3 is CASSQDLLGSSYNEQFF. The CDR3 DNA reads TGCGCCAGCAGCCAAGATCTGTTGGGGAGCTCCTACAATGAGCAGTTCTTC.

This chain links TRBV10-1 with TRBJ1-1; D perhaps matches TRBD1 (5 bases). The length of the CDR3 is 13 residues. V shed 6 bases and J shed 7 bases, with 15 bases lying between them. CDR1 and CDR2 (germline): WNHNN, SYGVQD (reference sequence). CDR3 coding DNA: TGCGCCAGCAGCGCCTCAGGGTCATTTGAAGCTTTCTTT. Its translation: CASSASGSFEAFF.

The J gene is TRBJ1-3, the V gene TRBV5-3; TRBD1 agrees at 7 bases. TRBV5-3 is designated an ORF whose function remains uncertain. J lost 4 bases, V lost 4 bases, and 17 bases had no gene match. There are 18 residues in the CDR3. The CDR3 loop is CARSPPYLTGARGNTIYF. The CDR3 DNA follows: TGTGCCAGAAGCCCGCCGTACCTTACAGGGGCGAGGGGAAACACCATATATTTT.

V gene TRBV12-3 or TRBV12-4 combines with J gene TRBJ2-7, with a possible D match to TRBD2 (5 bases). The V end lost 1 base, the J end lost 7 bases, and 11 bases lay between the germline ends. This CDR3 has 13 residues. In DNA form, the CDR3 reads TGTGCCAGCAGTTTAGGGGCAGGAGGAGAGCAGTACTTC. It specifies CASSLGAGGEQYF.

The J gene is TRBJ1-5, the V gene TRBV3-1 (or the pseudogene TRBV3-2); D may be TRBD1 (5 bases). The CDR3 runs 14 residues. Per the germline V gene, CDR1 is LGHDT and CDR2 is YNNKEL (reference sequence). Deletions cut 1 base from V and 10 bases from J, with 14 bases between. CDR3 sequence: CASSQVPGGGPQHF. Here the CDR3 DNA reads TGTGCCAGCAGCCAAGTACCCGGGGGGGGACCCCAGCATTTT.

V usage is TRBV28 and J usage is TRBJ2-3; the D gene is possibly TRBD2 (6 bases). The germline V and J ends were trimmed by 4 bases and 2 bases, with 19 bases remaining between them. CDR3 length: 17 amino acids. CDR1 MDHEN and CDR2 SYDVKM come from the germline V gene. DNA of the CDR3: TGTGCCAGCAGTTGGAAACTAGCCCGTACCGTCACAGATACGCAGTATTTT. It yields the protein CASSWKLARTVTDTQYF.

The chain employs TRBV5-4 and TRBJ2-1; 7 nucleotides agree with TRBD1. The CDR3 contains 13 residues. The V and J ends lost 4 bases and 8 bases, in that order; junction bases with no gene match: 6. Germline V CDR1 and CDR2: SGHNT, YYREEE (reference sequence). CDR3 sequence (DNA): TGTGCCAGCAGCCGACAGGGTTGGGATGAGCAGTTCTTC. Translated: CASSRQGWDEQFF.

The chain recombines TRBV2 with TRBJ2-2, with D tentatively TRBD1 (6 bases). V was pared by 7 bases and J by 1 base, with 10 bases between. The length of the CDR3 is 14 residues. Per germline, CDR1 SNHLY and CDR2 FYNNEI. CDR3 bases: TGTGCCAGCAAAGCGACAGGGAACACCGGGGAGCTGTTTTTT. Amino acids: CASKATGNTGELFF. Looking up the rest from reference TRBV2 and TRBJ2-2 gives the full variable domain: EPEVTQTPSHQVTQMGQEVILRCVPISNHLYFYWYRQILGQKVEFLVSFYNNEISEKSEIFDDQFSVERPDGSNFTLKIRSTKLEDSAMYFCASKATGNTGELFFGEGSRLTVL.

This clone was counted once. The rearrangement links TRBV5-5 to TRBJ1-2; a possible D gene is TRBD1 (5 bases). This CDR3 has 16 residues. Trimming pared 0 bases from V and 8 bases from J, leaving 20 bases between. CDR1 is SGHKS, CDR2 YYEKEE, per germline (reference sequence). CDR3 sequence reads: CASSLDSGTGVAGYTF. In nucleotides, the CDR3 is TGTGCCAGCAGCTTGGACTCCGGGACGGGAGTTGCGGGCTACACCTTC. Full variable domain (remainder filled in from reference TRBV5-5 and TRBJ1-2): DAGVTQSPTHLIKTRGQQVTLRCSPISGHKSVSWYQQVLGQGPQFIFQYYEKEERGRGNFPDRFSARQFPNYSSELNVNALLLGDSALYLCASSLDSGTGVAGYTFGSGTRLTVV.